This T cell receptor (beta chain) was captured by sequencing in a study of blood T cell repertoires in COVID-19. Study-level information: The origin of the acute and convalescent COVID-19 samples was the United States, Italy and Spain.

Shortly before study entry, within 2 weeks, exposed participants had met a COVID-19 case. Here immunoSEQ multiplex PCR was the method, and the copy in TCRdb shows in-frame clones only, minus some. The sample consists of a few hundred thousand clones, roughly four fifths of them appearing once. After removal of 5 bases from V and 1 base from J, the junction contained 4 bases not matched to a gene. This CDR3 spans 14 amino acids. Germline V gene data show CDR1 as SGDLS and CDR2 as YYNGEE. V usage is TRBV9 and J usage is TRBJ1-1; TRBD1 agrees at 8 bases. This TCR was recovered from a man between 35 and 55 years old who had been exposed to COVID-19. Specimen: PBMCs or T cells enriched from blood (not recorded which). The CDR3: CASRQGVANTEAFF. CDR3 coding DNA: TGTGCCAGCAGACAGGGGGTTGCGAACACTGAAGCTTTCTTT.